Below, 21 T cell receptor beta chains from the same sample are listed, as sequenced in a study of blood T cell repertoires in COVID-19. Libraries were prepared by immunoSEQ multiplex PCR; TCRdb keeps only in-frame clonotypes and omits some of them. The data contain 200,000 or so clones, approximately 82% of them singletons. The sequencing input was peripheral blood. All receptors come from a human donor with acute or convalescent COVID-19. The donor label of this sample is uncertain.

V is TRBV12-3 or TRBV12-4 and J is TRBJ1-2, with D perhaps TRBD1 (6 bases). V was pared by 2 bases and J by 5 bases, with 9 bases between. There are 13 residues in the CDR3. This chain's CDR3 is CASSLQGHYGYTF. Here the CDR3 DNA reads TGTGCCAGCAGTTTACAGGGGCATTATGGCTACACCTTC.

This sequence joins TRBV29-1 and TRBJ1-1; 7 bases match TRBD1. V lost 2 bases and J lost 4; bases outside the gene matches: 13. CDR1 is SQVTM, CDR2 ANQGSEA, per germline. The CDR3 contains 16 residues. CDR3 sequence (DNA): TGCAGCGTTGAACCCCGACAGGGACGGAGGAGCACTGAAGCTTTCTTT. Its translation is CSVEPRQGRRSTEAFF.

A note on this clone: This CDR3 is also generated by other DNA sequences in the sample. The chain carries TRBV5-1 and TRBJ2-6; tentatively, D is TRBD2 (5 bases). This CDR3 region has 15 residues. With 0 bases removed from V and 1 base from J, the gap between germline ends came to 5 bases. CDR1 is SGHRS, CDR2 YFSETQ, per germline. CDR3 sequence: CASSLGGSGANVLTF. The DNA for the CDR3 is TGCGCCAGCAGCTTGGGAGGGTCTGGGGCCAACGTCCTGACTTTC.

The chain carries TRBV24-1 and TRBJ2-2; TRBD1 aligns across 8 bases. Germline CDR1 is KGHDR and CDR2 is SFDVKD. The CDR3 totals 15 residues. The ends lost 4 bases at V and 5 bases at J; junction bases unmatched: 5. Written as DNA, the CDR3 is TGTGCCACCAGTGACCCCAGGGGGCCAACCGGGGAGCTGTTTTTT. It translates to CATSDPRGPTGELFF.

This clone appeared once. The CDR3 DNA sequence: TGTGCCAGCTCACCCGGCAGGGTCCCAGAGACCCAGTACTTC. It codes for CASSPGRVPETQYF. The rearrangement joins TRBV18 to TRBJ2-5, with D possibly matching TRBD1 (5 bases). Germline CDR1 and CDR2: KGHSH and LQKENI. The CDR3 length is 14 residues. Trimming removed 3 bases from V and 4 bases from J, with 12 bases in between.

This clone was recorded a few times. This rearrangement joins TRBV5-1 to TRBJ2-1; the match to TRBD2 covers 9 bases. The CDR3 totals 15 residues. Germline V gene data show CDR1 as SGHRS and CDR2 as YFSETQ. Germline trimming cut 0 bases from V and 10 bases from J; bases unmatched to any gene: 8. For the CDR3, the DNA is TGCGCCAGCAGCTTGGTACTAGCGGGCCAGGGGGAGCAGTTCTTC. This translates into CASSLVLAGQGEQFF. The whole variable domain, remainder taken from reference TRBV5-1 and TRBJ2-1, is KAGVTQTPRYLIKTRGQQVTLSCSPISGHRSVSWYQQTPGQGLQFLFEYFSETQRNKGNFPGRFSGRQFSNSRSEMNVSTLELGDSALYLCASSLVLAGQGEQFFGPGTRLTVL.

The genes are TRBV4-2 and TRBJ2-3; 9 bases map to TRBD2. The CDR3 contains 16 residues. The germline V gene has CDR1 LGHNA and CDR2 YNFKEQ. With V trimmed by 2 bases and J by 1 base, 4 bases remained unmatched. The CDR3 region has the DNA TGTGCCAGCAGCCAACCTAGCGGGACAGGCACAGATACGCAGTATTTT. Amino acid sequence: CASSQPSGTGTDTQYF.

This chain joins TRBV4-2 and TRBJ1-1; D not certain. The V end lost 0 bases, the J end lost 0 bases, and 11 bases lay between the germline ends. The CDR3 totals 16 residues. Germline assignment: CDR1 LGHNA and CDR2 YNFKEQ. As DNA, the CDR3 is TGTGCCAGCAGCCAAGAAGTGGCGGGCCTGAACACTGAAGCTTTCTTT. Translating it yields CASSQEVAGLNTEAFF.

The V call is TRBV30, the J call TRBJ2-1; 7 bases map to TRBD1. The CDR3 consists of 13 residues. CDR1 and CDR2 (germline): GTSNPN, SVGIG (reference sequence). Trimming removed 3 bases from V and 5 bases from J; junction bases left unmatched: 4. CDR3 sequence: CAWSRGQHNEQFF. CDR3 DNA: TGTGCCTGGAGCAGGGGACAGCACAATGAGCAGTTCTTC. The whole variable domain, filled in from reference TRBV30 and TRBJ2-1, reads SQTIHQWPATLVQPVGSPLSLECTVEGTSNPNLYWYRQAAGRGLQLLFYSVGIGQISSEVPQNLSASRPQDRQFILSSKKLLLSDSGFYLCAWSRGQHNEQFFGPGTRLTVL.

The V and J genes are TRBV30 and TRBJ2-7, with D unresolved. V was shortened by 0 bases and J by 7 bases, with 13 bases between the two germline ends. There are 13 residues in the CDR3. The germline CDR1 and CDR2 sequences are GTSNPN and SVGIG (reference sequence). CDR3: CAWSVLGPSEQYF. CDR3 DNA: TGTGCCTGGAGTGTACTTGGGCCTTCGGAGCAGTACTTC.

The chain couples TRBV13 to TRBJ2-1; TRBD2 agrees at 10 bases. Germline V lookup: CDR1 PRHDT, CDR2 FYEKMQ (reference sequence). V lost 5 bases, J lost 2 bases, and 6 bases stayed unmatched. The CDR3 length is 16 residues. CDR3 DNA sequence: TGTGCCAGCAGCATTAGCGGGAGGTGGGCCTACAATGAGCAGTTCTTC. This sequence encodes CASSISGRWAYNEQFF.

The chain recombines TRBV9 with TRBJ1-1; 10 bases fit TRBD1. The CDR3 has 15 residues. CDR1 is SGDLS and CDR2 is YYNGEE in the germline V gene. J gave up 4 bases and V 0 bases, and 3 bases lay outside the gene matches. The CDR3 nucleotides are TGTGCCAGCAGCGTAGTTGGGACAGGGGTCACTGAAGCTTTCTTT. Residues: CASSVVGTGVTEAFF. Based on the CDR3 plus reference TRBV9 and TRBJ1-1, the full variable domain is DSGVTQTPKHLITATGQRVTLRCSPRSGDLSVYWYQQSLDQGLQFLIQYYNGEERAKGNILERFSAQQFPDLHSELNLSSLELGDSALYFCASSVVGTGVTEAFFGQGTRLTVV.

The CDR3 nucleotides are TGTGCCAGTAGCCCCCCCGGCAGGCTCACATATGGCTACACCTTC. Its translation: CASSPPGRLTYGYTF. The rearrangement uses TRBV19 and TRBJ1-2; D unclear. This CDR3 is built from 15 residues. V was clipped by 6 bases and J by 5 bases, with 19 bases between them. CDR1 LNHDA and CDR2 SQIVND come from the germline V gene (reference sequence).

The chain is built from TRBV6-5 and TRBJ1-1; 7 nucleotides line up with TRBD1. J was trimmed by 8 bases and V by 2 bases; bases with no gene match: 2. The CDR3 is made up of 12 amino acids. Germline-derived CDR1 and CDR2 are MNHEY and SVGAGI. CDR3 in amino acids: CASSYPDREAFF. CDR3 in DNA: TGTGCCAGCAGTTACCCGGACAGGGAAGCTTTCTTT.

The V and J genes are TRBV9 and TRBJ2-2; TRBD2 agrees at 9 bases. The V and J ends lost 3 bases and 0 bases, in that order; junction bases with no gene match: 9. The germline CDR1 and CDR2 sequences are SGDLS and YYNGEE. This CDR3 contains 18 residues. CDR3 protein: CASSAYSGRFANTGELFF. CDR3 nucleotides: TGTGCCAGCAGCGCCTACAGCGGGAGGTTCGCGAACACCGGGGAGCTGTTTTTT.

The chain couples TRBV5-4 to TRBJ1-1, with D perhaps TRBD1 (5 bases). The germline CDR1 and CDR2 sequences are SGHNT and YYREEE (reference sequence). Trimming pared 2 bases from V and 4 bases from J, leaving 12 bases between. The CDR3 contains 14 residues. The CDR3 region has the DNA TGTGCCAGCAGCTTAATGGGGGGGAGCACTGAAGCTTTCTTT. Protein product: CASSLMGGSTEAFF. Drawing the rest from reference TRBV5-4 and TRBJ1-1, the complete variable domain is ETGVTQSPTHLIKTRGQQVTLRCSSQSGHNTVSWYQQALGQGPQFIFQYYREEENGRGNFPPRFSGLQFPNYSSELNVNALELDDSALYLCASSLMGGSTEAFFGQGTRLTVV.

The chain links TRBV28 to TRBJ1-6; D may be TRBD1 (6 bases). CDR3 length: 14 amino acids. Trimming took 7 bases from V and 9 from J, leaving 16 bases between them. Germline CDR1 reads MDHEN; CDR2 reads SYDVKM. CDR3 coding DNA: TGTGCCAGCACCCAAGGGGGTATGGGTTCACCCCTCCACTTT. Its translation: CASTQGGMGSPLHF. Combining the CDR3 with reference TRBV28 and TRBJ1-6 gives the whole variable domain DVKVTQSSRYLVKRTGEKVFLECVQDMDHENMFWYRQDPGLGLRLIYFSYDVKMKEKGDIPEGYSVSREKKERFSLILESASTNQTSMYLCASTQGGMGSPLHFGNGTRLTVT.

The rearrangement joins TRBV15 to TRBJ1-5; no clear D gene. Looked up from germline, CDR1 is LNHNV and CDR2 is YYDKDF (reference sequence). V was trimmed by 0 bases and J by 11 bases, leaving 11 bases between them. The CDR3 totals 13 residues. CDR3 coding DNA: TGTGCCACCAGCAGAGATAGACTAGAGGCCCAGCATTTT. Residues: CATSRDRLEAQHF. Complete variable domain (other parts from reference TRBV15 and TRBJ1-5): DAMVIQNPRYQVTQFGKPVTLSCSQTLNHNVMYWYQQKSSQAPKLLFHYYDKDFNNEADTPDNFQSRRPNTSFCFLDIRSPGLGDTAMYLCATSRDRLEAQHFGDGTRLSIL.

This sequence joins TRBV18 and TRBJ2-1; the D gene is possibly TRBD2 (5 bases). V gave up 4 bases and J gave up 3 bases, with 10 bases separating them. There are 14 residues in the CDR3. Germline V lookup: CDR1 KGHSH, CDR2 LQKENI. The CDR3 DNA sequence: TGTGCCAGCTCACTACTAGAGTACTACAATGAGCAGTTCTTC. It translates to CASSLLEYYNEQFF.

The gene calls are TRBV19 and TRBJ1-1, with D uncertain. This CDR3 has 14 amino acids. V was pared by 8 bases and J by 3 bases, with 16 bases between. In germline, CDR1 is LNHDA, CDR2 SQIVND (reference sequence). CDR3 residues: CASRETSFHTEAFF. CDR3 nucleotides: TGTGCCAGTCGCGAAACTTCGTTCCACACTGAAGCTTTCTTT.

The rearrangement links TRBV4-1 to TRBJ1-5; 7 nucleotides align to TRBD1. Germline V gene lookup returns CDR1 MGHRA and CDR2 YSYEKL. This CDR3 has 15 amino acids. The V segment lost 6 bases and the J segment 0 bases; nucleotides outside the gene matches: 5. Here the CDR3 reads CASRGGTNSNQPQHF. CDR3 sequence (DNA): TGCGCCAGCAGAGGGGGCACCAATAGCAATCAGCCCCAGCATTTT.